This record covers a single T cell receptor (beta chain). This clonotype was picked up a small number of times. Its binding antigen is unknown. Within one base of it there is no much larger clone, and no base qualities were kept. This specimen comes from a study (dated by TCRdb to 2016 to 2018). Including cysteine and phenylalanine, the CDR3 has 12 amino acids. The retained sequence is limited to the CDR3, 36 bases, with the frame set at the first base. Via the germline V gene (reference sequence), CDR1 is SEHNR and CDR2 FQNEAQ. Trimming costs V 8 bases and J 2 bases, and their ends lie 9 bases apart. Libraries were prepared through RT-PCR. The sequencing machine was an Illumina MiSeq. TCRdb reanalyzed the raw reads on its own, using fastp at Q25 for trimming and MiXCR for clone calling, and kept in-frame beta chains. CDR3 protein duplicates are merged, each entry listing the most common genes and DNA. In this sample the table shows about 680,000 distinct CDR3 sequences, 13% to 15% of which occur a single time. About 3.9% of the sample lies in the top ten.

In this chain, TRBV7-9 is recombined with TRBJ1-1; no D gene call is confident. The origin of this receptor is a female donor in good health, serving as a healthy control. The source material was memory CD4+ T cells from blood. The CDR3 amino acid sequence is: CASSTPNTEAFF. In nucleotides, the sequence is TGTGCCAGCTCCACCCCCAACACTGAAGCTTTCTTT.